The rows below give T cell receptor beta chains drawn from one sample of a study of shared clonotypes between healthy human individuals. The repertoire was sequenced with immunoSEQ multiplex PCR; TCRdb's copy has only in-frame clones and lacks some. The repertoire holds approximately 2.3 million clones, with roughly 93% as singletons. Sample: naive CD4+ T cells from PBMCs. These TCRs come from a man younger than 35 in good health. Some clones in this sample may be carry-over from other donors' samples. Each CDR3 is given without its conserved first and last residue. Fields, in order: V gene, D gene, CDR3 protein. A D gene is named only where the DNA matches it firmly.

>TRBV5-4|NA
ASSGGRQEFYEQY
>TRBV5-1|TRBD1
ASSLHAGTGNTIY
>TRBV28|NA
ASSARDGFSTGELF
>TRBV6-5|TRBD1
ASSSGGYEQY
>TRBV19|NA
ASTTRKFMNTEAF
>TRBV5-1|TRBD2
ASRLIAGTGALETQY
>TRBV5-1|NA
ASSLDSVVHSPEQY
>TRBV2|NA
ASSPRENTEAF
>TRBV30|NA
AWSTAGTRNTQY
>TRBV2|TRBD2
ASTSAGGATGELF
>TRBV14|NA
ASSQSLNTDTQY
>TRBV2|NA
ASSETTGFNYNEQF
>TRBV21-1|NA
ASSKMDQNNEQF
>TRBV11-3|TRBD2
ASSPGGRDETQY
>TRBV5-1|NA
ASSLGAQETQY
>TRBV29-1|TRBD1
SVRGQGHYEQY
>TRBV29-1|TRBD2
SVERGSSYEQY
>TRBV6-5|TRBD1
ASSRDRGYEQY
>TRBV18|NA
ASSPDRNYGYT
>TRBV10-3|NA
AISDPRLYSYNEQF
>TRBV15|NA
ATSNAFRQGNQPQH
>TRBV6-5|TRBD2
ASSWLGTSGYEQY
>TRBV18|NA
ASSPPGLANEKLF
>TRBV30|TRBD1
AWRTGQGAHNEQF
>TRBV5-1|TRBD2
ASSPQGTSGRHNYEQY
>TRBV15|NA
ATSRVSSYEQY
>TRBV7-2|NA
ASSLGQNGYT
>TRBV5-1|TRBD1
ASSLASGQDYGYT
>TRBV6-1|TRBD1
ASSDRGRLNTEAF
>TRBV7-2|NA
ASSRFGNTIY
>TRBV4-1|NA
ASSKEAGISYNEQF
>TRBV4-1|NA
ASSQDLGIEQY
>TRBV9|TRBD2
ASRPAGANYNEQF
>TRBV5-1|TRBD2
ASSPTVAGVSDTQY
>TRBV7-9|TRBD1
ASSPGGQGEQPQH
>TRBV5-1|NA
ASTRGGSSYNEQF